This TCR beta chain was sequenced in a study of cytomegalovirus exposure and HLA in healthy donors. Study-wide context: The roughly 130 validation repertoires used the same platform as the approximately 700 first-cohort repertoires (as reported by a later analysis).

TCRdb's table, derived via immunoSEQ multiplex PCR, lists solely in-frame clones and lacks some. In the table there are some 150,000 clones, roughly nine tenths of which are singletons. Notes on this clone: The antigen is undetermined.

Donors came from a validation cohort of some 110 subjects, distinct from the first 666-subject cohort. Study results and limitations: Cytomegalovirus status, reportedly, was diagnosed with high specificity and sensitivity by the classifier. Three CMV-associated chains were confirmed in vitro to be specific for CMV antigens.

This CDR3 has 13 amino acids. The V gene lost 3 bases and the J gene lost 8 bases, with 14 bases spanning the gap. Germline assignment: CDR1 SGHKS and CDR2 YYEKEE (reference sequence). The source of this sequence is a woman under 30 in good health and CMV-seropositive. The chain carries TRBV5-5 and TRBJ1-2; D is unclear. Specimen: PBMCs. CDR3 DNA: TGTGCCAGCAGCTGGACGTTGGGCGGGGGCTACACCTTC. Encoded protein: CASSWTLGGGYTF.